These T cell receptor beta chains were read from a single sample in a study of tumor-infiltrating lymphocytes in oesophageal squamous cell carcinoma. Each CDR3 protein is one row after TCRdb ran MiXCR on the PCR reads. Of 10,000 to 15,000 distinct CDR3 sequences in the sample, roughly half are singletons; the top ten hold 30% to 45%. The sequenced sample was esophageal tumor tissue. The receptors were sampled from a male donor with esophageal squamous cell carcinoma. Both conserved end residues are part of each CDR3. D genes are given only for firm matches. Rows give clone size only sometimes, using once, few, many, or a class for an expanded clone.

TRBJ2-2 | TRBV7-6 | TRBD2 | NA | TGTGCCAGCAGCGCGACTAGCGGGTCGAACACCGGGGAGCTGTTTTTT | CASSATSGSNTGELFF
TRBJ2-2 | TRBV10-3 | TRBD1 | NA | TGTGCCATCAGTATGACAGGGGGTTCCGGGGAGCTGTTTTTT | CAISMTGGSGELFF
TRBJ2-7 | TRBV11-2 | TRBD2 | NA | TGTGCCAGCAGCTTACAACGGGGGGGCTACGAGCAGTACTTC | CASSLQRGGYEQYF
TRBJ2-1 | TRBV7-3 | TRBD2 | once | TGTGCCAGCAGCTCCTCCGGGACTACCTACAATGAGCAGTTCTTC | CASSSSGTTYNEQFF
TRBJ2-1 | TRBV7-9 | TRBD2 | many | TGTGTTACGCGACGGGCTAGCGGGAGAGGGGGGAATGAGCAGTTCTTC | CVTRRASGRGGNEQFF
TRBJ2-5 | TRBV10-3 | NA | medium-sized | TGTGCCATCAGTGATCGGGGGGCTGAGACCCAGTACTTC | CAISDRGAETQYF
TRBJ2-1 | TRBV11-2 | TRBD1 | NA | TGTGCCAGCAGCTTAATGCAGGGGGCGTACAATGAGCAGTTCTTC | CASSLMQGAYNEQFF
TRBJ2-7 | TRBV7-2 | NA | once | TGTGCCAGCAGCACGGGACCCCGCTCCTACGAGCAGTACTTC | CASSTGPRSYEQYF
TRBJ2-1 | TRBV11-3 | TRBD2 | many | TGTGCCAGCAGCCTGGGGACTAGCGGTTACAATGAGCAGTTCTTC | CASSLGTSGYNEQFF
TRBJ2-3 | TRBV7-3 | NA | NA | TGTGCCAGCAGCTTAACGTTGGCAGATACGCAGTATTTT | CASSLTLADTQYF
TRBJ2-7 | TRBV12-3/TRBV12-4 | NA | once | TGTGCCAGCAGTTTATGGGACGAATCCTACGAGCAGTACTTC | CASSLWDESYEQYF
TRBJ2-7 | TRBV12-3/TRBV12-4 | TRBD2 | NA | TGTGCCAGCAGCCTGAGCGGGAGGCGCGAGCAGTACTTC | CASSLSGRREQYF
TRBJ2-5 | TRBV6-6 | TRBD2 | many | TGTGCCAGCAGTTACTCAGGACTAGCGGGAGAAGGCGCAGAGACCCAGTACTTC | CASSYSGLAGEGAETQYF
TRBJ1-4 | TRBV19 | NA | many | TGTGCCAGTAGTATAGGGGACCTTAATGAAAAACTGTTTTTT | CASSIGDLNEKLFF
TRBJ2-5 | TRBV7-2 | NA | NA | TGTGCCAGCAGCTTGTCGGGGGTGACCCGGCAGACCCAGTACTTC | CASSLSGVTRQTQYF
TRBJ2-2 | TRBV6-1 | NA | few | TGTGCCACCAAAAAGGCCTCGACGACCGGGGAGCTGTTTTTT | CATKKASTTGELFF
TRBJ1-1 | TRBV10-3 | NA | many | TGTGCCATCAGTGTTGACAGCACTGAAGCTTTCTTT | CAISVDSTEAFF
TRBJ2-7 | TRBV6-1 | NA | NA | TGTGCCAGCACTGAATCCTGGGTGCTAATGAACACTGAAGCTTTCTTC | CASTESWVLMNTEAFF
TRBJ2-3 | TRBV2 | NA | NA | TGTGTCAGCAGACTAGTCTTCGATACGCAGTATTTT | CVSRLVFDTQYF
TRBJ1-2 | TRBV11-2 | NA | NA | TGTGCCAGCAGCTTATCCGGAGCAGGGCCTGGCTACACCTTC | CASSLSGAGPGYTF
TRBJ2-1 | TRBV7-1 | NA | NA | TGTGCCGGGGACCACTCCTACAATGAGCAGTTCTTC | CAGDHSYNEQFF
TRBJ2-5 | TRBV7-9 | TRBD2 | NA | TGTGCCAGCAGCTTAGCGACTATAGCGGGAGTTCGAGAGACCCAGTACTTC | CASSLATIAGVRETQYF
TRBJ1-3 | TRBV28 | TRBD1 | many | TGTGCCAGCAGTTACGCCGGGACAGGGAGTTTCTCTGGAAACACCATATATTTT | CASSYAGTGSFSGNTIYF
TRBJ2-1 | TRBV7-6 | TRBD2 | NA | TGTGCCAGCAGGAAAACTAGCGCTCAAGAGACCCAGTTCTTC | CASRKTSAQETQFF
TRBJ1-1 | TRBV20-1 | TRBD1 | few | TGCAGTGCTCCTTCCGGGACAGGGACGACTGAAGCTTTCTTT | CSAPSGTGTTEAFF
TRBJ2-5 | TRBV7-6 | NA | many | TGTGCCAGCAGCTCTCTGGGCGTGGAAGAGACCCAGTACTTC | CASSSLGVEETQYF
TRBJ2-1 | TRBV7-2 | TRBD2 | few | TGTGCCAGCAGCCTGGAGGGACTAGGAGTCAATGAGCAGTTCTTC | CASSLEGLGVNEQFF
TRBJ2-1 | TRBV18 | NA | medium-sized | TGTGCCAGCTCACTTTCTCCGGGAGAGAACAATGAGCAGTTCTTC | CASSLSPGENNEQFF
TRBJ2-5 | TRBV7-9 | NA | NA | TGTGCCAGCAGCTTATCTTTGGGCCGCGAAGAGACCCAGTACTTC | CASSLSLGREETQYF
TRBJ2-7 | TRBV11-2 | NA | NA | TGTGCCAGCAGCCACAGGGTGGGTGAGCAGTACTTC | CASSHRVGEQYF
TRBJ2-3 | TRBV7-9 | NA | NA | TGTGCCAGCAGCCACCGAGGGAGGGGGAACACCGGGGAGCTGTATTTT | CASSHRGRGNTGELYF
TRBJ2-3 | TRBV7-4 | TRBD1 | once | TGTGCCAGCAGCTTATTCAGGACAGGGGTAAATACGCAGTATTTT | CASSLFRTGVNTQYF
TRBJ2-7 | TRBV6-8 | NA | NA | TGTGCCAGCAGTTACTCGGCTACAGCTGAATACGAGCAGTACTTC | CASSYSATAEYEQYF
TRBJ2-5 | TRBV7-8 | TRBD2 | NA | TGTGCCAGCAGCGCCCGACTAGCGGGGGGGCGAGAGACCCAGTACTTC | CASSARLAGGRETQYF
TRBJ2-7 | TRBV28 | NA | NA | TGTGCCAGCAGTTTAGCGGGGGCCTCCTACGAGCAGTACTTC | CASSLAGASYEQYF
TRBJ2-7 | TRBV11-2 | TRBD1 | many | TGTGCCAGCAGCTCCGGACAGGGGCACTACGAGCAGTACTTC | CASSSGQGHYEQYF
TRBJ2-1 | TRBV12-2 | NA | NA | TGTGCCAGCAGCGGGACTAGCGGGACAGTCGCCTACAATGAGCAGTTCTTC | CASSGTSGTVAYNEQFF
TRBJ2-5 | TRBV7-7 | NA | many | TGTGCTAGCAGCTTAGAATCCAACAATGAGCAGTACTTC | CASSLESNNEQYF
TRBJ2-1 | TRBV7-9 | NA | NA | TGTGCCAACAGGGCGGCTAATGAGCAGTTCTTC | CANRAANEQFF